This paragraph reports one TCR beta chain. What it binds is unknown. V was clipped by 3 bases and J by 1 base, with 8 bases between them. In germline, CDR1 is SGHVS, CDR2 FQNEAQ. The CDR3 length is 14 residues. The sample belongs to a study of chemoradiotherapy in HPV16-positive cancers. Study-level background: Candidate HPV-specific T-cell clones and common TCR motifs came from functional assays in a couple of HPV16-positive patients. Study findings and constraints: During treatment, candidate HPV-specific clones and E7-related motifs expanded in tumor. HPV-responsive T-cell expansion during chemoradiotherapy was linked to improved recurrence-free survival in HPV16-positive patients. HPV-specific T cells were functionally defined from only a couple of HPV16-positive patients.

Produced via immunoSEQ multiplex PCR; TCRdb's table is partial and in-frame only. The sample holds 25,000 to 35,000 clones; 90% to 95% are singletons and the top ten take 22%. This specimen consisted of blood, obtained from a patient who underwent chemoradiotherapy. The sequence was collected from a human donor with HPV-associated anogenital cancer. The chain couples TRBV7-8 to TRBJ2-3, with D possibly TRBD1 on 5 matching bases. The CDR3, as DNA: TGTGCCAGCAGCTTCAGGGTAGGCACAGATACGCAGTATTTT. Amino acids: CASSFRVGTDTQYF.